Listed here are 11 T cell receptor beta chains from one sample, sequenced in a study of technical replicates of blood from a handful of donors (dated by TCRdb to 2016 to 2017). To prepare the library, the immunoSEQ multiplex PCR assay was applied. Not all clones reach the TCRdb copy of this immuneACCESS table, which keeps in-frame sequences only. Checked studies attribute under half of the gap to unresolved V genes and leave the rest unexplained. The table for this sample lists 81,000 or so clones; around 96% of them were counted only once. Nearly 0.2% of the sample rests with the top ten. Sequencing input: T cells isolated from PBMCs. The source is a human donor in good health.

This clone was recorded a few times. The V call is TRBV28, the J call TRBJ1-5; D gene uncertain. This CDR3 is 15 amino acids long. Germline values: CDR1 MDHEN, CDR2 SYDVKM. V shed 7 bases and J shed 4 bases, with 17 bases lying between them. CDR3 protein: CASTLHQTGNQPQHF. As DNA, the CDR3 is TGTGCCAGCACACTTCACCAGACGGGGAATCAGCCCCAGCATTTT. Filled out from reference TRBV28 and TRBJ1-5, the complete variable domain reads DVKVTQSSRYLVKRTGEKVFLECVQDMDHENMFWYRQDPGLGLRLIYFSYDVKMKEKGDIPEGYSVSREKKERFSLILESASTNQTSMYLCASTLHQTGNQPQHFGDGTRLSIL.

The chain uses TRBV19 and TRBJ2-7; 9 bases fit TRBD2. V shed 6 bases and J 0 bases; nucleotides not matched to a gene: 6. CDR3 length equals 15 residues. Germline V gene lookup returns CDR1 LNHDA and CDR2 SQIVND (reference sequence). In DNA form, the CDR3 reads TGTGCCAGTAGCCTCCTAGCGGGACTCTCCTACGAGCAGTACTTC. Translated: CASSLLAGLSYEQYF.

The V gene is TRBV29-1, the J gene TRBJ2-2; 9 bases agree with TRBD2. The CDR3 contains 14 residues. The V gene end was trimmed by 4 bases and the J gene end by 5 bases; junction bases not matched to a gene: 5. Germline V gene data show CDR1 as SQVTM and CDR2 as ANQGSEA. Written as DNA, the CDR3 is TGCAGCGTTGGAGAGCGGGGGGAAACCGGGGAGCTGTTTTTT. The encoded protein is CSVGERGETGELFF.

There are a few counts of this clone. CDR3 nucleotide sequence: TGTGCCAGCAAACCAGGTGGACAGAACACTGAAGCTTTCTTT. Translated, it gives CASKPGGQNTEAFF. This sequence joins TRBV7-6 and TRBJ1-1, with TRBD1 as a possible D gene (5 bases). Trimming cost V 7 bases and J 1 base, with 13 bases left between them. This CDR3 contains 14 residues. Germline V lookup: CDR1 SGHVS, CDR2 FNYEAQ. The full variable domain, in which reference TRBV7-6 and TRBJ1-1 provide the parts outside the CDR3, is GAGVSQSPRYKVTKRGQDVALRCDPISGHVSLYWYRQALGQGPEFLTYFNYEAQQDKSGLPNDRFSAERPEGSISTLTIQRTEQRDSAMYRCASKPGGQNTEAFFGQGTRLTVV.

This clone was recorded once. The chain combines TRBV6-6 with TRBJ1-5; D may be TRBD1 (5 bases). Trimming shortened V by 8 bases and J by 0 bases, and 8 bases separated the two germline ends. Per germline, CDR1 MNHNY and CDR2 SVGAGI (reference sequence). The CDR3 spans 13 residues. The CDR3 DNA is TGTGCCAGCTCAGGGTATAGCAATCAGCCCCAGCATTTT. This codes for CASSGYSNQPQHF.

The chain employs TRBV7-8 and TRBJ2-5; D may be TRBD2 (6 bases). Per germline, CDR1 SGHVS and CDR2 FQNEAQ. The CDR3 contains 15 residues. Trimming cost V 5 bases and J 4 bases, with 17 bases left between them. CDR3 nucleotides: TGTGCCAGCAGCCTCGGGGGAACCCCCGGAGAGACCCAGTACTTC. It encodes CASSLGGTPGETQYF.

The chain recombines TRBV5-1 with TRBJ2-7, with a possible D match to TRBD1 (6 bases). The V end lost 4 bases, the J end lost 5 bases, and 13 bases lay between the germline ends. This CDR3 has 13 residues. Germline lookup yields CDR1 SGHRS and CDR2 YFSETQ. The CDR3 DNA is TGCGCCAGCAGCACCGGGACACCCGACGAGCAGTACTTC. This encodes CASSTGTPDEQYF.

CDR3 protein: CASSDQGVGSHVYGTLHF. CDR3 DNA sequence: TGTGCCAGTAGTGATCAGGGGGTCGGCAGCCATGTATATGGAACCCTCCACTTT. The gene calls are TRBV19 and TRBJ1-6, with 7 nucleotides matching TRBD1. Germline loops: CDR1 LNHDA, CDR2 SQIVND (reference sequence). The CDR3 length is 18 residues. V gave up 5 bases and J gave up 14 bases; unmatched junction bases: 24.

The chain recombines TRBV14 with TRBJ1-1, with D tentatively TRBD1 (6 bases). CDR3 length: 18 amino acids. V was trimmed by 0 bases and J by 0 bases, leaving 17 bases between them. Germline CDR1 is SGHDN and CDR2 is FVKESK. The CDR3 sequence is CASSQEGTWGQLNTEAFF. The CDR3 region has the DNA TGTGCCAGCAGCCAAGAAGGAACATGGGGGCAACTGAACACTGAAGCTTTCTTT.

The chain employs TRBV18 and TRBJ2-4, with TRBD1 matching over 7 bases. The V gene's germline CDR1 is KGHSH and CDR2 LQKENI. This CDR3 is 14 amino acids long. Trimming at V came to 6 bases and at J to 3 bases, leaving 5 bases not matched to a gene. CDR3 protein: CASSLGTVKNIQYF. CDR3 coding DNA: TGTGCCAGCTCCCTCGGGACAGTCAAAAACATTCAGTACTTC.

This rearrangement joins TRBV19 to TRBJ1-4, with D unresolved. V was shortened by 5 bases and J by 4 bases, with 8 bases between the two germline ends. Germline CDR1 and CDR2: LNHDA and SQIVND (reference sequence). The CDR3 has 13 residues. The CDR3 sequence is CASSGTVNEKLFF. The CDR3 DNA follows: TGTGCCAGTAGTGGCACAGTTAATGAAAAACTGTTTTTT.